The clone carrying this T cell receptor beta chain has a count of ten or more. Its antigen is not identified. The V end was cut by 6 bases, the J end by 0 bases, with 6 bases between. There are 13 residues in the CDR3. From germline, CDR1 is MNHEY and CDR2 SVGAGI. This specimen comes from a study of early T cells in non-severe SARS-CoV-2 infection. Study results and limitations: Sequences matched to VDJdb favored anti-spike CD8 responses, while private and CD4 specificities were missed.

Attachment of unique molecular identifiers was made to individual cDNA molecules. MiXCR was run by TCRdb on the 5' RACE reads, yielding one entry per CDR3 protein. This sample carries tens of thousands of distinct CDR3 sequences, 8.9% of them seen once, and the ten largest clones take under 20%. The specimen sequenced was whole blood. The sequence derives from an adult who was a healthcare worker with PCR-confirmed SARS-CoV-2 infection or an uninfected control (not recorded which). The gene calls are TRBV6-5 and TRBJ1-5, with D uncertain. The CDR3 sequence is CASSLNSNQPQHF. The CDR3 coding sequence is TGTGCCAGCAGCCTGAATAGCAATCAGCCCCAGCATTTT.